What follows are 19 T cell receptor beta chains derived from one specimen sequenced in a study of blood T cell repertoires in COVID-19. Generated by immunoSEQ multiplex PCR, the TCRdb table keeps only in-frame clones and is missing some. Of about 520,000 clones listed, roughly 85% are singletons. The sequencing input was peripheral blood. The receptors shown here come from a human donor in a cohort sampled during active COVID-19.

This chain's CDR3 is CASSYVGSGEQFF. For the CDR3, the DNA is TGTGCCAGCAGTTACGTTGGCTCGGGGGAGCAGTTCTTC. The genes are TRBV6-2 or TRBV6-3 and TRBJ2-1, with D maybe TRBD2 (5 bases). The CDR3 extends over 13 amino acids. Germline V gene sequence: CDR1 MNHEY, CDR2 SVGEGT. Trimming pared 2 bases from V and 10 bases from J, leaving 12 bases between.

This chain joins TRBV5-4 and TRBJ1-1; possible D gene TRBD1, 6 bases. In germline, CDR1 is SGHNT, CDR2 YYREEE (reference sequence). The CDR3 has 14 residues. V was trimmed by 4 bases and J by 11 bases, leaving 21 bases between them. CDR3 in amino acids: CASSVDDGGGRAFF. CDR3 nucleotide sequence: TGTGCCAGCAGCGTGGATGATGGGGGCGGGAGGGCTTTCTTT.

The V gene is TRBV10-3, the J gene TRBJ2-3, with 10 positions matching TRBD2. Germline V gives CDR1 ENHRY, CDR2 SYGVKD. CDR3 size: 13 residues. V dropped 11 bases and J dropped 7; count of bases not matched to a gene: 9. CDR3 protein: CAAQLAGLNTQYF. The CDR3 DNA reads TGTGCCGCCCAACTAGCGGGACTGAATACGCAGTATTTT.

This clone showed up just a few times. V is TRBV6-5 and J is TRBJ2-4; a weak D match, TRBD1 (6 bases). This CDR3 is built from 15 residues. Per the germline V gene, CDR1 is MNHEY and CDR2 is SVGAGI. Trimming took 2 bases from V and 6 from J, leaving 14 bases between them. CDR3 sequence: CASSYQGTTRNIQYF. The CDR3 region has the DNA TGTGCCAGCAGTTACCAGGGGACCACCAGAAACATTCAGTACTTC.

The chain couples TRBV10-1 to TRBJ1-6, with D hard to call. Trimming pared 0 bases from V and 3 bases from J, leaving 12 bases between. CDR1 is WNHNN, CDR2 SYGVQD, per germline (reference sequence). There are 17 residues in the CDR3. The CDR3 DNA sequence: TGCGCCAGCAGTGAGTCCAAGAGCGGGGTCTATAATTCACCCCTCCACTTT. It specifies CASSESKSGVYNSPLHF.

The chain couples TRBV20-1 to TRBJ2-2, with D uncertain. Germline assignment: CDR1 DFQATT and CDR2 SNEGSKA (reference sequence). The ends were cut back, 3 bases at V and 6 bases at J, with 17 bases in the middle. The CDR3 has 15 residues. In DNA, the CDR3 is TGCAGTGCTAGTGGTGGGCCGGCACACTCCGGGGAGCTGTTTTTT. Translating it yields CSASGGPAHSGELFF.

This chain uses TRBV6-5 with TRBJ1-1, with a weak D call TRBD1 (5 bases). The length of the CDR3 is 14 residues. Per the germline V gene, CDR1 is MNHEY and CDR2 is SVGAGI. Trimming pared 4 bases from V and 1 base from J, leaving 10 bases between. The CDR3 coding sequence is TGTGCCAGCAGTTTTGGGGGGTCGAACACTGAAGCTTTCTTT. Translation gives CASSFGGSNTEAFF.

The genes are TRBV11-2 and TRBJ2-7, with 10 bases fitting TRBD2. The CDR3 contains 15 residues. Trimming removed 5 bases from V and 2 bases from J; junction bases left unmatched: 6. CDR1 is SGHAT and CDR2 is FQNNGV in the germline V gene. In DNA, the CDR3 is TGTGCCAGCAGCCGATGGACTAGCGGTACCTACGAGCAGTACTTC. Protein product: CASSRWTSGTYEQYF.

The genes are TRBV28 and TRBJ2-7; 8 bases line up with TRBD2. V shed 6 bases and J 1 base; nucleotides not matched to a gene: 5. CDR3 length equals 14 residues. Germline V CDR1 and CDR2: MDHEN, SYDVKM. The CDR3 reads CASRSGSSSYEQYF. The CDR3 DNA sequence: TGTGCCAGCAGGAGCGGGAGTTCATCCTACGAGCAGTACTTC.

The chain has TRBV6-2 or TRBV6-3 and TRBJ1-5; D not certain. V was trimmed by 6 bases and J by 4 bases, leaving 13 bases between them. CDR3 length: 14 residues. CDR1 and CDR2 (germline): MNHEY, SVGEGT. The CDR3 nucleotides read TGTGCCAGCAGCGAGACTTCGCCGAATCAGCCCCAGCATTTT. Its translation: CASSETSPNQPQHF.

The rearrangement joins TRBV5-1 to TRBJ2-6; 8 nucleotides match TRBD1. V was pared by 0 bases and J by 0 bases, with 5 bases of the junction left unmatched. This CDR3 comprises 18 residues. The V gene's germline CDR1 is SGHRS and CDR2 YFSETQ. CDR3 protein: CASSLARQGSSGANVLTF. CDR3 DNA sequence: TGCGCCAGCAGCTTGGCCCGACAGGGGAGCTCTGGGGCCAACGTCCTGACTTTC.

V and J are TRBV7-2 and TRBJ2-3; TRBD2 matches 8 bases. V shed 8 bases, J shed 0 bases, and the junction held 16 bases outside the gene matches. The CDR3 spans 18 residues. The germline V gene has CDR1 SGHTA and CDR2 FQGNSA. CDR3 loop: CASLKWGGGIDSTDTQYF. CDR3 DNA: TGTGCCAGCTTAAAATGGGGCGGGGGGATTGATAGCACAGATACGCAGTATTTT. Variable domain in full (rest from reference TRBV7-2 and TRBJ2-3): GAGVSQSPSNKVTEKGKDVELRCDPISGHTALYWYRQSLGQGLEFLIYFQGNSAPDKSGLPSDRFSAERTGGSVSTLTIQRTQQEDSAVYLCASLKWGGGIDSTDTQYFGPGTRLTVL.

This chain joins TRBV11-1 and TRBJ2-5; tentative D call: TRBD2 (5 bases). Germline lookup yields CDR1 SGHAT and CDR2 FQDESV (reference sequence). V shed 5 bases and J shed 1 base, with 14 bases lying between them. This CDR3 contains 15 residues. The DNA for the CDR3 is TGTGCCAGCAGCCCACGGGTAGCGCTCCAAGAGACCCAGTACTTC. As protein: CASSPRVALQETQYF.

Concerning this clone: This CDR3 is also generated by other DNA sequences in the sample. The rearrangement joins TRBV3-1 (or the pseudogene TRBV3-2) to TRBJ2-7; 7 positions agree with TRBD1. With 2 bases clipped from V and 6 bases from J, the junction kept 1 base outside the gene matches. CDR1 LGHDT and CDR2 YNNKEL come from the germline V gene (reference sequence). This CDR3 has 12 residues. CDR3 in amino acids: CASSQTGAEQYF. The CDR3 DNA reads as TGTGCCAGCAGCCAAACAGGGGCCGAGCAGTACTTC.

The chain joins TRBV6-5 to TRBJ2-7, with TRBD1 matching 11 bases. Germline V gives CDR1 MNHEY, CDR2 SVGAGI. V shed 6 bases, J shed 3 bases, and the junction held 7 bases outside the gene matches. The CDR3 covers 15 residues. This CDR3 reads CASRPGDRGNYEQYF. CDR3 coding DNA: TGTGCCAGCAGACCGGGGGACAGGGGGAACTACGAGCAGTACTTC.

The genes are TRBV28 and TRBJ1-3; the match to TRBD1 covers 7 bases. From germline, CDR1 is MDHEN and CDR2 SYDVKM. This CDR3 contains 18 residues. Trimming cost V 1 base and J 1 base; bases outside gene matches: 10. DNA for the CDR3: TGTGCCAGCAGTTTATCCCCCGGAGGGGGCGCTTCTGGAAACACCATATATTTT. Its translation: CASSLSPGGGASGNTIYF. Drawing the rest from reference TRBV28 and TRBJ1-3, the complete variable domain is DVKVTQSSRYLVKRTGEKVFLECVQDMDHENMFWYRQDPGLGLRLIYFSYDVKMKEKGDIPEGYSVSREKKERFSLILESASTNQTSMYLCASSLSPGGGASGNTIYFGEGSWLTVV.

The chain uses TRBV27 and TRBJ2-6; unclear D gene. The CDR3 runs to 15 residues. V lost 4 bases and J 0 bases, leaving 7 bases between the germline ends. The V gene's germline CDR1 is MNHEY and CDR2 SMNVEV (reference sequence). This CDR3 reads CASSSRLSGANVLTF. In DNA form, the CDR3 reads TGTGCCAGCAGTTCCCGACTCTCTGGGGCCAACGTCCTGACTTTC.

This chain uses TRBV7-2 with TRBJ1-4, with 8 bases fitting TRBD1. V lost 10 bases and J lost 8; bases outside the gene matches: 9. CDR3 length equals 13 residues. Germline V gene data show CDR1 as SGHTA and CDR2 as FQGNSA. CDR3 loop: CATRDRTGEKLFF. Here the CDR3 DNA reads TGTGCCACCCGGGACAGGACCGGCGAAAAACTGTTTTTT.

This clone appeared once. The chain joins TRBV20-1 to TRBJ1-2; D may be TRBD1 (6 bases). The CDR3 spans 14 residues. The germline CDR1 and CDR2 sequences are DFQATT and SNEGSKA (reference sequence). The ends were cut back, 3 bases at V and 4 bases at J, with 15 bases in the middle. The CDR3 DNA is TGCAGTGCTAGTATGGGGGGGCCCGGCTATGGCTACACCTTC. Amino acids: CSASMGGPGYGYTF.